This TCR beta chain was captured in a study of blood T cells in healthy people across ages. Staff drew approximately 9.1 milliliters of peripheral blood from each donor. Each sample gave at least 7 million isolated PBMCs. A word on this clonotype: Its cognate antigen is unknown.

Together with a sample-barcoded 5' primer, a J-beta primer mix was included in a second PCR lasting about 7 to 11 cycles. TCRdb re-analysed the 5' RACE reads in MiXCR, keeping a single row per CDR3 protein. The sample consists of roughly 700,000 distinct CDR3 sequences, about 30% of them appearing once. Study-level points and caveats: Higher diversity and more naive CD4+ cells were features of long-lived donors, compared to aged donors. In these data, TCR beta diversity tracked strongly with naive T cell percentage.

V was cut by 2 bases and J by 6 bases, with 5 bases left in between. Germline V CDR1 and CDR2: MNHEY, SVGEGT. CDR3 length: 12 residues. The sequencing input was blood. V is TRBV6-2 or TRBV6-3 and J is TRBJ2-1; D unresolved. The source is a woman at least 80 years old in good health. CDR3 in amino acids: CASSYETNEQFF. DNA for the CDR3: TGTGCCAGCAGTTACGAAACCAATGAGCAGTTCTTC.